This TCR beta chain was obtained from a study of cytomegalovirus exposure and HLA in healthy donors. Study results and caveats: Most TCR sequences proved rare, with some public TCRs found in many donors. Later analysis found that TCR beta chains associated with HLA were more clonally expanded than other, equally common chains. Overall, approximately 180 TCR beta chains were annotated as cytomegalovirus-associated.

Concerning this clone: The antigen is unknown.

The CDR3 has 15 amino acids. Germline CDR1 reads MNHNS; CDR2 reads SASEGT. Trimming pared 2 bases from V and 0 bases from J, leaving 7 bases between. Primers included in the PCR were 60 Vbeta and 13 Jbeta primers. Produced via immunoSEQ multiplex PCR; TCRdb's table is partial and in-frame only. The table lists a few hundred thousand clones, approximately 78% of them singletons, with 2.5% to 3.5% in the top ten. Donors were nominally healthy when sampled, though unrecorded immune exposures were likely. The specimen sequenced was PBMCs. The sequence was obtained from a man aged 25 to 40 in good health and CMV-seronegative. The chain recombines TRBV6-1 with TRBJ1-4; D is undetermined. The DNA of the CDR3 is TGTGCCAGCAGTGAAACGTCAGCAACTAATGAAAAACTGTTTTTT. This gives the protein CASSETSATNEKLFF.